This TCR beta chain was recovered during a study of memory CD4+ T cells and cytomegalovirus serostatus. Turning to the study itself: Healthy Belgian adult donors included nine or ten CMV-positive and some 24 CMV-negative people.

A remark on this clone: What it binds is unknown.

Assay: immunoSEQ multiplex PCR; the TCRdb copy retains only in-frame clones and omits some. The table shows about 53,000 clones, with roughly 81% occurring only once. Germline values: CDR1 ENHRY, CDR2 SYGVKD. V was pared by 5 bases and J by 5 bases, with 7 bases of the junction left unmatched. This CDR3 has 15 residues. The study, taken as a whole, reports: Of 150 to 200 reported CMV TCRbeta sequences, 60 to 85 were found in memory CD4+ repertoires.

Single viable CD3+CD4+CD8-CD45RO+ cells were sorted as the memory CD4+ T cells. Donors' CMV status reflects serum IgG against pp150, pp28, p38, p52. The sequenced material came from memory CD4+ T cells from blood. This receptor was obtained from an adult in good health and CMV-seronegative. The V call is TRBV10-3, the J call TRBJ2-7, with 12 bases matching TRBD1. Written as DNA, the CDR3 is TGTGCCATCAGTATGGGACAGGGGGCGGTAAACGAGCAGTACTTC. This gives the protein CAISMGQGAVNEQYF.